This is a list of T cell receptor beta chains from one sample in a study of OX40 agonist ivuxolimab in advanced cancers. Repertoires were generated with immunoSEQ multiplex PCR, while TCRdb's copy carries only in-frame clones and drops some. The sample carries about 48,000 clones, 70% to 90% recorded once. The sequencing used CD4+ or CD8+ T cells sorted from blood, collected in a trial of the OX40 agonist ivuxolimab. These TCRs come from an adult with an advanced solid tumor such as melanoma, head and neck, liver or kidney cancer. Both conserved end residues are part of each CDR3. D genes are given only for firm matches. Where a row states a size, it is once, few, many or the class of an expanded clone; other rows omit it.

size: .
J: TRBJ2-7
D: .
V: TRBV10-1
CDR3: CPVRGDFYEQYF
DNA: TGCCCGGTAAGGGGGGATTTCTACGAGCAGTACTTC

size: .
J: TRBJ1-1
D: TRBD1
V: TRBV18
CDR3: CASSTSGQGFTEAFF
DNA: TGTGCCAGCTCAACCTCAGGACAGGGATTCACTGAAGCTTTCTTT

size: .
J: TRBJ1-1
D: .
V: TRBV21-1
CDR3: CASSKELGFLNTEAFF
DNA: TGTGCCAGCAGCAAAGAATTAGGGTTCCTTAACACTGAAGCTTTCTTT

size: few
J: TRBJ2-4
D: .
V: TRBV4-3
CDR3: CASSQSTGNIQYF
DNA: TGCGCCAGCAGCCAATCGACCGGTAACATTCAGTACTTC

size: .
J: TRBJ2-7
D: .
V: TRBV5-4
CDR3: CASSLPGMGYEQYF
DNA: TGTGCCAGCAGCTTACCGGGGATGGGCTACGAGCAGTACTTC

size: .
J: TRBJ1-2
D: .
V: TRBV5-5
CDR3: CASSSLRTENYGYTF
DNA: TGTGCCAGCAGCTCCCTCCGGACGGAGAACTATGGCTACACCTTC

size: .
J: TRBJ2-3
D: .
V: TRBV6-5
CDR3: CASKAGISTDTQYF
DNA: TGTGCCAGCAAAGCAGGGATTAGCACAGATACGCAGTATTTT

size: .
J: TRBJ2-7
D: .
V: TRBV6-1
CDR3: CASSRQYEQYF
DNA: TGTGCCAGCAGTCGACAGTACGAGCAGTACTTC

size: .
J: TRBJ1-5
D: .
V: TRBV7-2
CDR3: CASSLEQRGNQPQHF
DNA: TGTGCCAGCAGCTTAGAGCAAAGGGGCAATCAGCCCCAGCATTTT

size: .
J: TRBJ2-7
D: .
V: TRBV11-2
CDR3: CASSLGSGTSYEQYF
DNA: TGTGCCAGCAGCTTAGGTAGCGGCACCTCCTACGAGCAGTACTTC

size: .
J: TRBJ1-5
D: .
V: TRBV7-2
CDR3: CASSLVGPLNQPQHF
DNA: TGTGCCAGCAGCTTAGTGGGACCCCTTAATCAGCCCCAGCATTTT

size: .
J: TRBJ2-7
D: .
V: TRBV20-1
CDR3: CSAFHRDEQYF
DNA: TGCAGTGCTTTTCACAGGGACGAGCAGTACTTC

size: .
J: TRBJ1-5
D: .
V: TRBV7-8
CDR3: CASSPTVNQPQHF
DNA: TGTGCCAGCAGTCCGACAGTCAATCAGCCCCAGCATTTT

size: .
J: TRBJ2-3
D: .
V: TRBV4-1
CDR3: CASSQSDTQYF
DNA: TGCGCCAGCAGCCAATCGGATACGCAGTATTTT

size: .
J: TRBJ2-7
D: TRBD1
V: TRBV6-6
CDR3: CASSYSRTGGTYEQYF
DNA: TGTGCCAGCAGTTACTCGAGGACAGGGGGTACCTACGAGCAGTACTTC

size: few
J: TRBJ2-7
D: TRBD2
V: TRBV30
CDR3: CAWSKNSGSYEQYF
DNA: TGTGCCTGGAGTAAAAATAGCGGGAGCTACGAGCAGTACTTC

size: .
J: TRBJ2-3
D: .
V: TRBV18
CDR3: CASSLRDSTDTQYF
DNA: TGTGCCAGCTCACTGCGGGACAGCACAGATACGCAGTATTTT

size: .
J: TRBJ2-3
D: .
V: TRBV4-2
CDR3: CASSQDGQVPDTQYF
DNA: TGTGCCAGCAGCCAAGATGGGCAGGTTCCAGATACGCAGTATTTT

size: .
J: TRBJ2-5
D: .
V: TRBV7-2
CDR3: CASRTTGVATQYF
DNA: TGTGCCAGCAGAACGACGGGGGTGGCGACCCAGTACTTC

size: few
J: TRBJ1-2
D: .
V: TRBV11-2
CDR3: CASSLEGSYGYTF
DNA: TGTGCCAGCAGCTTAGAAGGGAGCTATGGCTACACCTTC

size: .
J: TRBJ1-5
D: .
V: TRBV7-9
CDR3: CASSSFGGGNQPQHF
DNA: TGTGCCAGCAGCTCTTTTGGGGGCGGTAATCAGCCCCAGCATTTT

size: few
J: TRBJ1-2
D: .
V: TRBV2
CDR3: CASEKGRVYGYTF
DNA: TGTGCCAGCGAAAAGGGCAGGGTCTATGGCTACACCTTC

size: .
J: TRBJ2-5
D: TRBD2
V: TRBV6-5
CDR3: CASSPGTMGVTQYF
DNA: TGTGCCAGCAGTCCCGGGACTATGGGGGTGACCCAGTACTTC

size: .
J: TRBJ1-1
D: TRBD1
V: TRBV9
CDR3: CASSGRQGMNTEAFF
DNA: TGTGCCAGCAGCGGAAGACAGGGGATGAACACTGAAGCTTTCTTT

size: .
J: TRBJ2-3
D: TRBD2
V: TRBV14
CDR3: CASSQQLAEGTQYF
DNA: TGTGCCAGCAGCCAACAACTAGCGGAGGGTACGCAGTATTTT

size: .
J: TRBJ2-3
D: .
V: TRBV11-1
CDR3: CASRTGTSTDTQYF
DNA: TGTGCCAGCAGGACTGGGACTAGCACAGATACGCAGTATTTT

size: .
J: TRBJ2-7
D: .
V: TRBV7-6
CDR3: CASSLVAGRAYEQYF
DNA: TGTGCCAGCAGCTTGGTTGCAGGGCGGGCCTACGAGCAGTACTTC

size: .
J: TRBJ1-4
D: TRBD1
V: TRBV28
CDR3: CASSWDSVSEKLFF
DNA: TGTGCCAGCAGTTGGGACAGTGTTTCCGAAAAACTGTTTTTT

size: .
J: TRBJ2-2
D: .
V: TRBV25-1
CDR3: CASSDGHLNTGELFF
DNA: TGTGCCAGCAGTGATGGACACTTGAACACCGGGGAGCTGTTTTTT

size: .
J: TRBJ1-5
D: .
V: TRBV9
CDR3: CASSETQGYQPQHF
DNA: TGTGCCAGCAGCGAGACCCAGGGGTACCAGCCCCAGCATTTT

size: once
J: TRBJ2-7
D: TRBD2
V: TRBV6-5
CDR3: CASSYLAGGPYEQYF
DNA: TGTGCCAGCAGTTACTTGGCGGGGGGGCCCTACGAGCAGTACTTC

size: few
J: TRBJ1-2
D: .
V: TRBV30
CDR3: CAWSPAGGYTF
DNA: TGTGCCTGGAGTCCGGCCGGGGGCTACACCTTC

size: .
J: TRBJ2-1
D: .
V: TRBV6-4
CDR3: CASSRGDEQFF
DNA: TGTGCCAGCAGTAGAGGGGATGAGCAGTTCTTC

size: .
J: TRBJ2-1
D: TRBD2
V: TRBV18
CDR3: CASSRRTSGDTYNEQFF
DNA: TGTGCCAGCTCGCGACGGACTAGCGGGGATACCTACAATGAGCAGTTCTTC

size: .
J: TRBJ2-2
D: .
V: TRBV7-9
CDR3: CASSFPQRRALNTGELFF
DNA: TGTGCCAGCAGCTTTCCTCAGCGGCGGGCCCTGAACACCGGGGAGCTGTTTTTT

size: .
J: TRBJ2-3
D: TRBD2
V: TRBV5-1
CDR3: CASSPGLAGHTQYF
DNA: TGCGCCAGCAGCCCGGGACTAGCGGGCCATACGCAGTATTTT

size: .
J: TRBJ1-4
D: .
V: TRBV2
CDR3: CASSATQGLVGEKLFF
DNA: TGTGCCAGCAGTGCGACACAGGGTTTAGTTGGTGAAAAACTGTTTTTT

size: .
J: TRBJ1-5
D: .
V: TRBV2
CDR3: CASSEVQRTQPQHF
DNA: TGTGCCAGCAGTGAAGTCCAAAGGACTCAGCCCCAGCATTTT

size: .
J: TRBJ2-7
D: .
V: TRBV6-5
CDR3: CASTMGGVTYEQYF
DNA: TGTGCCAGCACCATGGGCGGGGTCACCTACGAGCAGTACTTC

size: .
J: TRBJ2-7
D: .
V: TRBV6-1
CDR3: CASSERVGLLGGGYYEQYF
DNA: TGTGCCAGCAGTGAAAGGGTTGGGTTACTCGGTGGAGGGTACTACGAGCAGTACTTC

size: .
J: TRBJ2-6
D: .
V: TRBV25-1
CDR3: CASSHNVDWTKSGQRLTF
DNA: TGTGCCAGCAGTCACAATGTAGACTGGACAAAGTCGGGCCAACGTCTGACTTTC

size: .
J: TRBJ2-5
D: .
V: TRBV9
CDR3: CASSVSPRGQETQYF
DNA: TGTGCCAGCAGCGTATCTCCGAGGGGCCAAGAGACCCAGTACTTC

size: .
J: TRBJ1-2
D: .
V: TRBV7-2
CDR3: CASSLGRFSNYGYTF
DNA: TGTGCCAGCAGCTTAGGACGGTTCTCTAACTATGGCTACACCTTC

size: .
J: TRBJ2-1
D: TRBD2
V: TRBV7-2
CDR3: CASSPRLADSYNEQFF
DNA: TGTGCCAGCAGCCCAAGACTAGCGGACTCCTACAATGAGCAGTTCTTC

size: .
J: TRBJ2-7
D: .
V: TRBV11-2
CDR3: CASSLGGGRGQYF
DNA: TGTGCCAGCAGCTTAGGCGGGGGCAGGGGGCAGTACTTC

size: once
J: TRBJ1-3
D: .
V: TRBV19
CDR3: CASSKATIPGNTIYF
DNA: TGTGCCAGTAGTAAGGCGACAATCCCTGGAAACACCATATATTTT

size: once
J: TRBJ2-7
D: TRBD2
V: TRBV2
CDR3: CASSERGLAAYEQYF
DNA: TGTGCCAGCAGTGAACGGGGACTAGCGGCCTACGAGCAGTACTTC

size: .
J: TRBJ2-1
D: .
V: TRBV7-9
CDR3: CASSLVFGAGADEQFF
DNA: TGTGCCAGCAGCTTAGTGTTCGGGGCGGGGGCTGATGAGCAGTTCTTC

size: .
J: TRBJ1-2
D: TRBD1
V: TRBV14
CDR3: CASSQAGTGVDGYTF
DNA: TGTGCCAGCAGCCAGGCCGGGACAGGGGTTGATGGCTACACCTTC

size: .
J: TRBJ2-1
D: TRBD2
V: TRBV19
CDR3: CASSPRGGRLQNEQFF
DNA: TGTGCCAGTAGTCCTCGCGGCGGGAGACTCCAAAATGAGCAGTTCTTC

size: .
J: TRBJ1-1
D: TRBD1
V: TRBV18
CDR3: CASSGQENTEAFF
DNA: TGTGCCAGCTCGGGACAGGAAAACACTGAAGCTTTCTTT

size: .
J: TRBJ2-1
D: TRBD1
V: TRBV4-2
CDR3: CASSQDWDSFYNEQFF
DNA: TGTGCCAGCAGCCAAGATTGGGACAGTTTTTACAATGAGCAGTTCTTC

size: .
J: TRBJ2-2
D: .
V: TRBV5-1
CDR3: CASRGSGSPNTGELFF
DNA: TGCGCCAGCAGGGGGTCGGGTAGCCCGAACACCGGGGAGCTGTTTTTT

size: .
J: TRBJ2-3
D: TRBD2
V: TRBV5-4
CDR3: CTSSLLVERGSDTQYF
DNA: TGTACCAGCAGCTTGTTAGTAGAGCGGGGATCAGATACGCAGTATTTT